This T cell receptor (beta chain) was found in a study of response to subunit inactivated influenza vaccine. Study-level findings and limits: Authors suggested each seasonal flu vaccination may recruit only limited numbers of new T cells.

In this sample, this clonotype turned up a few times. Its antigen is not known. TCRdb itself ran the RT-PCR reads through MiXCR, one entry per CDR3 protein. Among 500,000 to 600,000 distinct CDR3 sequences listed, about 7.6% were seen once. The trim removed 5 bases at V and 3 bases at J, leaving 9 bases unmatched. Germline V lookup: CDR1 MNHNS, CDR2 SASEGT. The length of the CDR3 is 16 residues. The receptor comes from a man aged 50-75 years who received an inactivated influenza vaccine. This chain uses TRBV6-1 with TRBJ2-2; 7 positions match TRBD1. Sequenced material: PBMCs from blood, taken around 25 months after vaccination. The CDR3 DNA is TGTGCCAGCAGTATTAGTGGGACAGTCCACACCGGGGAGCTGTTTTTT. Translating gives CASSISGTVHTGELFF.